This T cell receptor (beta chain) was found in a study of a mutant IDH1 vaccine in newly diagnosed glioma. Study context: Patients came in for eight vaccinations, in weeks 1, 3, 5, 7, 11, 15, 19 and 23. Once 4-6 weeks had passed after radiotherapy alone, vaccination started, or it started with temozolomide cycles. The earlier regimen, radiotherapy, temozolomide, or both, was most often both. Overall study results and limits: Across multiple MHC alleles, almost 95% of patients had vaccine-induced responses.

Time point defined: week 11, during vaccination. Every vaccine dose comprised 300 ug of mutant IDH1 20-mer peptide plus topical imiquimod. The V gene's germline CDR1 is LNHNV and CDR2 YYDKDF (reference sequence). The CDR3 totals 16 residues. V was pared by 0 bases and J by 4 bases, with 14 bases between. Some clones are missing from TCRdb's copy, which holds only in-frame ones; the method was immunoSEQ multiplex PCR. Found here are roughly 120,000 clones, 80% of them singletons; the top ten hold approximately 5%. This clone was found a few times. Its antigen remains unidentified. Sample: PBMCs, taken from a glioma patient whose treatment included an IDH1 peptide vaccine. The chain links TRBV15 to TRBJ2-3; D unclear. The source is a man aged 40-49 years with glioma. The CDR3 spells CATSRDPPDGPDTQYF. CDR3 in DNA: TGTGCCACCAGCAGAGATCCCCCGGATGGTCCAGATACGCAGTATTTT.